A single T cell receptor (beta chain) is shown here with its context. Its antigen is not known. The CDR3 is 15 residues long. Germline V gene lookup returns CDR1 MNHNS and CDR2 SASEGT. The V gene lost 4 bases and the J gene lost 2 bases, with 12 bases spanning the gap. Only in-frame clones appear in the TCRdb table, and some are missing; sequencing was by immunoSEQ multiplex PCR. The sample contains 100,000 to 150,000 clones, approximately 78% of which appear only once. This sample was taken from a study of radiation and T cells in renal cell carcinoma. Findings and limits, study-wide: Top tumor clonotypes rose in blood 2 weeks post-radiation, then contracted.

Indicated time point: blood 2 weeks post-SBRT. Noted treatment: 15 Gy SBRT to primary tumor, nephrectomy 4 weeks later. Blood was sampled at baseline, 2 weeks and 4 weeks after SBRT. The V call is TRBV6-1, the J call TRBJ1-5; tentatively, D is TRBD1 (6 bases). The sequencing here drew on blood, taken from a patient whose treatment included radiotherapy and nephrectomy. The TCR was taken from a woman aged 60-75 years with renal cell carcinoma. CDR3 protein: CASSVRGNGNQPQHF. CDR3 nucleotides: TGTGCCAGCAGTGTCAGGGGAAATGGCAATCAGCCCCAGCATTTT.